This paragraph reports one T cell receptor (beta chain). What it binds is unknown. PCR involved 60 Vbeta and 13 Jbeta primers. The assay was immunoSEQ multiplex PCR, and TCRdb's table has in-frame clones only and misses some. The table shows about 90,000 clones, with more than 65% occurring only once. The CDR3 covers 14 residues. Trimming stripped 7 bases from V and 0 bases from J, with 12 bases between. Germline loops: CDR1 MNHEY, CDR2 SMNVEV (reference sequence). These data come from a study of cytomegalovirus exposure and HLA in healthy donors. Study-wide context: An analysis done earlier identified around 100 million unique TCR beta sequences from approximately 200 million T cells.

Study-level points and caveats: The majority of TCR sequences were rare, yet some public TCRs appeared in many donors.

Sequencing was carried out using PBMCs. The clonotype was recovered from a man under 40 in good health and CMV-seronegative. V usage is TRBV27 and J usage is TRBJ1-2; D uncertain. The CDR3 sequence: CASKNRASNYGYTF. The CDR3 nucleotides read TGTGCCAGCAAAAACAGAGCCTCTAACTATGGCTACACCTTC.